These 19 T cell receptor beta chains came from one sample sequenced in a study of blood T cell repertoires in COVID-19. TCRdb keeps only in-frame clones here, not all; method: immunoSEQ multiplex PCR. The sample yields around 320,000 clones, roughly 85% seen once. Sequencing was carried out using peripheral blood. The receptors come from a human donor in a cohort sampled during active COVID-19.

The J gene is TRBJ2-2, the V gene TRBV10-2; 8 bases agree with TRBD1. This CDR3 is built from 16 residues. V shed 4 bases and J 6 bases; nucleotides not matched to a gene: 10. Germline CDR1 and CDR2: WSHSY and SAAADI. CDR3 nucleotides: TGCGCCAGCAGTGCCCCTAGGACAGGGATCGCCGGGGAGCTGTTTTTT. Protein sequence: CASSAPRTGIAGELFF.

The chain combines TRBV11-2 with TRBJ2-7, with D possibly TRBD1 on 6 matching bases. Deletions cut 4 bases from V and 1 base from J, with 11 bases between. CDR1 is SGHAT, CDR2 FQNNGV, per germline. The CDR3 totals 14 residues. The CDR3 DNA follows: TGTGCCAGCAGCTGGAGGACAGTTTCCTACGAGCAGTACTTC. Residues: CASSWRTVSYEQYF.

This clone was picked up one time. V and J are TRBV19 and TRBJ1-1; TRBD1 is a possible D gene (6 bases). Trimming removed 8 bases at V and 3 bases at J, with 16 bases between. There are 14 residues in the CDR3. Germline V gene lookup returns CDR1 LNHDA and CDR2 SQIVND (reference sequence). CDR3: CASGPGGSYTEAFF. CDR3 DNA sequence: TGTGCCAGTGGCCCGGGGGGCTCATACACTGAAGCTTTCTTT.

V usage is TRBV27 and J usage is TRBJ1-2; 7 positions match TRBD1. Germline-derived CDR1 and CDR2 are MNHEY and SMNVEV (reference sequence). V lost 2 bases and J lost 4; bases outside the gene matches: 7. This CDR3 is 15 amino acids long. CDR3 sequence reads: CASSLNGPGGYGYTF. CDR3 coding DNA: TGTGCCAGCAGTTTAAATGGTCCAGGGGGCTATGGCTACACCTTC.

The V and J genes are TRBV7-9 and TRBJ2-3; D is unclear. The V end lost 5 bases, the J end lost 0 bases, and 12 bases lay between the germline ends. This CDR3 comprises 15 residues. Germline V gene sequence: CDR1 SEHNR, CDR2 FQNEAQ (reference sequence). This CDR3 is CASSRQYSSTDTQYF. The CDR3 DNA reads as TGTGCCAGCAGCCGACAATATTCTAGCACAGATACGCAGTATTTT.

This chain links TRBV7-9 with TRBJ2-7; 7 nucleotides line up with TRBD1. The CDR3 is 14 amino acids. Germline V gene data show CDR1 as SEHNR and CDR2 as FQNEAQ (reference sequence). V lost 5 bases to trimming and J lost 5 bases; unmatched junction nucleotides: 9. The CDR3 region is CASSTDRVINEQYF. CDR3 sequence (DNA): TGTGCCAGCAGCACAGACAGGGTAATCAACGAGCAGTACTTC.

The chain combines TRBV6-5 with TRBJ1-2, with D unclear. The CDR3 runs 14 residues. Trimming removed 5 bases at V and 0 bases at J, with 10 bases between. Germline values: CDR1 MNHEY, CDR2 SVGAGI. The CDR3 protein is CASSPRATNYGYTF. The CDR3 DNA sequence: TGTGCCAGCAGTCCTAGAGCTACTAACTATGGCTACACCTTC.

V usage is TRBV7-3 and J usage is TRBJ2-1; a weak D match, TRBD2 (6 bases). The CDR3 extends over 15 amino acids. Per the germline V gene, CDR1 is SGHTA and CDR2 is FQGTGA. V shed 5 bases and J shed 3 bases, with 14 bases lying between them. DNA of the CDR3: TGTGCCAGCAGCCCTTATCGGGGAGGCTACAATGAGCAGTTCTTC. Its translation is CASSPYRGGYNEQFF.

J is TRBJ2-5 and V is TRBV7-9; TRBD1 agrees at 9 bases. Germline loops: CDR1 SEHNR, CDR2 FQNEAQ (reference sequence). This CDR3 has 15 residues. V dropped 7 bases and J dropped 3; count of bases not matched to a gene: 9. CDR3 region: CASKVDRGSEETQYF. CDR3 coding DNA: TGTGCCAGCAAGGTAGACAGGGGGTCTGAAGAGACCCAGTACTTC.

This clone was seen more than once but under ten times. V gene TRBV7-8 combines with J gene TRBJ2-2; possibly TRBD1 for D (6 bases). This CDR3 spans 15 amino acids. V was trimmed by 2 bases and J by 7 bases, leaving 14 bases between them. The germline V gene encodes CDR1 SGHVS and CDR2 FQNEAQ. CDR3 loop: CASSLSNRVGGELFF. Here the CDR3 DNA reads TGTGCCAGCAGCTTATCTAACAGGGTGGGCGGGGAGCTGTTTTTT.

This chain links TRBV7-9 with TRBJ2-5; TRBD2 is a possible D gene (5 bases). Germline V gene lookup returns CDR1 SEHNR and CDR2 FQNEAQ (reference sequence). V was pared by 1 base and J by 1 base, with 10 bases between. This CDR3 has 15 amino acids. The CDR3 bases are TGTGCCAGCAGCTTAGGTTCGGGAATCCAAGAGACCCAGTACTTC. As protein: CASSLGSGIQETQYF.

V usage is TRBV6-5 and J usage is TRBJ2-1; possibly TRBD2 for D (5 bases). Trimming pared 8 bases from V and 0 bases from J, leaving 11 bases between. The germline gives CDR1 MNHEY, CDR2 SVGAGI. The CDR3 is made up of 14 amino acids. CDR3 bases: TGTGCCAGCGGACGGGGAAGCTCCTACAATGAGCAGTTCTTC. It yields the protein CASGRGSSYNEQFF.

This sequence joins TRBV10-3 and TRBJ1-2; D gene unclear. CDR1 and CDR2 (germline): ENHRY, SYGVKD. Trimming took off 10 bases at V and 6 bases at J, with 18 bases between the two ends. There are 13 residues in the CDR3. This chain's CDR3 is CATMEAAWDGYTF. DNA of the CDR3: TGTGCCACCATGGAGGCGGCTTGGGATGGCTACACCTTC.

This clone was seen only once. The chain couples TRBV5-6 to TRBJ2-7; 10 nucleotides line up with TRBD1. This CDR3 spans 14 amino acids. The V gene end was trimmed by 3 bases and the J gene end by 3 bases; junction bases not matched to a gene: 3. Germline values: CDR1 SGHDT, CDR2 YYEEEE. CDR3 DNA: TGTGCCAGCAGCTCGAGGGACAGGGGCTACGAGCAGTACTTC. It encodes CASSSRDRGYEQYF. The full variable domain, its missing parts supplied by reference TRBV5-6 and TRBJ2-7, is DAGVTQSPTHLIKTRGQQVTLRCSPKSGHDTVSWYQQALGQGPQFIFQYYEEEERQRGNFPDRFSGHQFPNYSSELNVNALLLGDSALYLCASSSRDRGYEQYFGPGTRLTVT.

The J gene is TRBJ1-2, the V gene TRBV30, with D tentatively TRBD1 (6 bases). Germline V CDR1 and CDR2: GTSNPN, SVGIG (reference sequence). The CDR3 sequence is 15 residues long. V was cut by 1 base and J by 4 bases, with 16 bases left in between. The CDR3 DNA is TGTGCCTGGAGTGACCACAGGGTGGAAGCCTATGGCTACACCTTC. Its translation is CAWSDHRVEAYGYTF.

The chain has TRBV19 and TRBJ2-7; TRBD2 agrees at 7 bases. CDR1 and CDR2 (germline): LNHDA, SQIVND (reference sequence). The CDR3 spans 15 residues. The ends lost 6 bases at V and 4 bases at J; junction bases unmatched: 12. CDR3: CASRFGASGIYEQYF. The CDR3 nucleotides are TGTGCCAGTAGGTTTGGCGCTAGCGGAATATACGAGCAGTACTTC.

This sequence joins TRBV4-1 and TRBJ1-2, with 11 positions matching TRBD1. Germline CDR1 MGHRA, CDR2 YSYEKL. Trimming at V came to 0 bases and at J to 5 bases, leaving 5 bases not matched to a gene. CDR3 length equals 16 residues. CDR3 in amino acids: CASSQDSGQGVYGYTF. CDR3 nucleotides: TGCGCCAGCAGCCAAGATTCGGGACAGGGGGTATATGGCTACACCTTC.

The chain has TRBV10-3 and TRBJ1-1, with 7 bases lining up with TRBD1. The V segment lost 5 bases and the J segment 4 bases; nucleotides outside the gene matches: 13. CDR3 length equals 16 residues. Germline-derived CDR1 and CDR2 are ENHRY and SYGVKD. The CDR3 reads CAISWGAGGIFTEAFF. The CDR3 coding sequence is TGTGCCATCAGTTGGGGCGCAGGGGGGATCTTCACTGAAGCTTTCTTT.

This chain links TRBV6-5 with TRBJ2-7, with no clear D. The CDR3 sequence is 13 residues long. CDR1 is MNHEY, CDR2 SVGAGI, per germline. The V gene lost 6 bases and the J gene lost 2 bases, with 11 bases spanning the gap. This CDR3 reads CASSSGSTYEQYF. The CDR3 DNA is TGTGCCAGCAGCTCCGGGTCCACCTACGAGCAGTACTTC.